The rows below give T cell receptor beta chains drawn from one sample of a study of cytomegalovirus exposure and HLA in healthy donors. TCRdb's table, derived via immunoSEQ multiplex PCR, lists solely in-frame clones and lacks some. This table holds some 150,000 clones, 70% to 90% found once. Sequencing input: PBMCs. Source of these receptors: a human donor in good health. The CDR3 runs from the conserved cysteine through the conserved F or W. D genes are given only for firm matches. Only some rows state a clone size, as once, few, many or a class for expanded clones.

CDR3 DNA: TGTGCCAGCTCACCAGGACAGGGGGAACTCGGCGAGCAGTACTTC
CDR3 protein: CASSPGQGELGEQYF
V gene: TRBV18
clone size: NA
J gene: TRBJ2-7
D gene: TRBD1

CDR3 DNA: TGTGCCAGCAGCCGACTTGACAGGGGGCCGAACACTGAAGCTTTCTTT
CDR3 protein: CASSRLDRGPNTEAFF
V gene: TRBV28
clone size: NA
J gene: TRBJ1-1
D gene: TRBD1

CDR3 DNA: TGCGCCAGCAGCCGGTGGGGACTAGCGAGACCTAACACCGGGGAGCTGTTTTTT
CDR3 protein: CASSRWGLARPNTGELFF
V gene: TRBV4-1
clone size: NA
J gene: TRBJ2-2
D gene: TRBD2

CDR3 DNA: TGCAGCGTTGAATTCCAAGCCAGGGGGTATGAGCAGTTCTTC
CDR3 protein: CSVEFQARGYEQFF
V gene: TRBV29-1
clone size: NA
J gene: TRBJ2-1
D gene: TRBD1

CDR3 DNA: TGTGCCAGCAGCTCAGCAGGGGGCGCTGGGGGCTACACCTTC
CDR3 protein: CASSSAGGAGGYTF
V gene: TRBV9
clone size: NA
J gene: TRBJ1-2
D gene: TRBD1

CDR3 DNA: TGTGCCATCTCTGACAGCACTGCAACTAATGAAAAACTGTTTTTT
CDR3 protein: CAISDSTATNEKLFF
V gene: TRBV2
clone size: NA
J gene: TRBJ1-4
D gene: NA

CDR3 DNA: TGTGCCAGTAGTTCGACAGGGCCCTGGCAGCCCCAGCATTTT
CDR3 protein: CASSSTGPWQPQHF
V gene: TRBV19
clone size: NA
J gene: TRBJ1-5
D gene: TRBD1

CDR3 DNA: TGTGCCAGCACCGAGGGGACAGGCAACTATGGCTACACCTTC
CDR3 protein: CASTEGTGNYGYTF
V gene: TRBV6-6
clone size: NA
J gene: TRBJ1-2
D gene: TRBD1

CDR3 DNA: TGTGCCTGGAGTAGTGGGGCCCCCTACAATGAGCAGTTCTTC
CDR3 protein: CAWSSGAPYNEQFF
V gene: TRBV30
clone size: NA
J gene: TRBJ2-1
D gene: NA

CDR3 DNA: TGTGCCAGCATACGGGGGGCAGACCTATATGGCTACACCTTC
CDR3 protein: CASIRGADLYGYTF
V gene: TRBV28
clone size: NA
J gene: TRBJ1-2
D gene: NA

CDR3 DNA: TGTGCCAGCAGCTTTCGGACCGGTAATAGAGCGGGAGATACGCAGTATTTT
CDR3 protein: CASSFRTGNRAGDTQYF
V gene: TRBV7-2
clone size: NA
J gene: TRBJ2-3
D gene: NA

CDR3 DNA: TGTGCCAGCAGTGTCTCGGGACTAGGAGGGGACGAGCAGTACTTC
CDR3 protein: CASSVSGLGGDEQYF
V gene: TRBV6-1
clone size: NA
J gene: TRBJ2-7
D gene: TRBD2

CDR3 DNA: TGTGCCAGCAGTTTAAAGACTAGCGGGAGGATCGGGGAGCTGTTTTTT
CDR3 protein: CASSLKTSGRIGELFF
V gene: TRBV28
clone size: NA
J gene: TRBJ2-2
D gene: TRBD2

CDR3 DNA: TGTGCCAGCTCCCAAAAAGGGGGAACCGGGGAGCTGTTTTTT
CDR3 protein: CASSQKGGTGELFF
V gene: TRBV18
clone size: once
J gene: TRBJ2-2
D gene: NA

CDR3 DNA: TGTGCCAGCAGTGCACTCTACAATGAGCAGTTCTTC
CDR3 protein: CASSALYNEQFF
V gene: TRBV2
clone size: NA
J gene: TRBJ2-1
D gene: NA

CDR3 DNA: TGCGCCAGCAGCCCCTCGGGTGTGAACACTGAAGCTTTCTTT
CDR3 protein: CASSPSGVNTEAFF
V gene: TRBV4-3
clone size: NA
J gene: TRBJ1-1
D gene: NA

CDR3 DNA: TGTGCCAGCTCACCACTAGAACAGGGGGCGTTTGGGGCCAACGTCCTGACTTTC
CDR3 protein: CASSPLEQGAFGANVLTF
V gene: TRBV18
clone size: NA
J gene: TRBJ2-6
D gene: TRBD1

CDR3 DNA: TGCAGCGACACGACAGGAGGACGTGCTGAAGCTTTCTTT
CDR3 protein: CSDTTGGRAEAFF
V gene: TRBV29-1
clone size: NA
J gene: TRBJ1-1
D gene: NA

CDR3 DNA: TGTGCCAGCAGTTACAATAGACCGGGACTAGCGGGGGGCGGCGGGGAGCTGTTTTTT
CDR3 protein: CASSYNRPGLAGGGGELFF
V gene: TRBV2
clone size: NA
J gene: TRBJ2-2
D gene: TRBD2

CDR3 DNA: TGTGCCAGCTCCCCTGGACTAGCGCCTACCTACGAGCAGTACTTC
CDR3 protein: CASSPGLAPTYEQYF
V gene: TRBV18
clone size: NA
J gene: TRBJ2-7
D gene: TRBD2

CDR3 DNA: TGTGCCAGCAGTCAAATTCAGGGCAATGAGCAGTTCTTC
CDR3 protein: CASSQIQGNEQFF
V gene: TRBV7-2
clone size: NA
J gene: TRBJ2-1
D gene: NA

CDR3 DNA: TGTGCCAGCAGACGGTCTCAGAACACTGAAGCTTTCTTT
CDR3 protein: CASRRSQNTEAFF
V gene: TRBV6-5
clone size: once
J gene: TRBJ1-1
D gene: NA

CDR3 DNA: TGTGCCAGCAGCCCCCAACTAGGGTGGGGATACGAGCAGTACTTC
CDR3 protein: CASSPQLGWGYEQYF
V gene: TRBV9
clone size: NA
J gene: TRBJ2-7
D gene: NA

CDR3 DNA: TGTGCCAGCAGCGTAGGGGGGGAGCAGCCCCAGCATTTT
CDR3 protein: CASSVGGEQPQHF
V gene: TRBV9
clone size: few
J gene: TRBJ1-5
D gene: NA

CDR3 DNA: TGTGCCAGCAGCCCGGAGACTAGCGGGACAGATACGCAGTATTTT
CDR3 protein: CASSPETSGTDTQYF
V gene: TRBV7-2
clone size: once
J gene: TRBJ2-3
D gene: TRBD2

CDR3 DNA: TGTGCCAGTAGTGACAGGGATTCCGAGCAGTACTTC
CDR3 protein: CASSDRDSEQYF
V gene: TRBV19
clone size: few
J gene: TRBJ2-7
D gene: TRBD1

CDR3 DNA: TGCGCCAGCAGCTCCATTACCGGGGAGCTGTTTTTT
CDR3 protein: CASSSITGELFF
V gene: TRBV5-1
clone size: NA
J gene: TRBJ2-2
D gene: NA

CDR3 DNA: TGTGCCAGTAACGAGGACAGGGGGCACACTGAAGCTTTCTTT
CDR3 protein: CASNEDRGHTEAFF
V gene: TRBV19
clone size: once
J gene: TRBJ1-1
D gene: TRBD1

CDR3 DNA: TGCGCCAGCAGTGATTGGGGCGCTAACTATGGCTACACCTTC
CDR3 protein: CASSDWGANYGYTF
V gene: TRBV10-2
clone size: NA
J gene: TRBJ1-2
D gene: NA

CDR3 DNA: TGTGCCAGCAGCTTGGGAGGACGTGACAATGAGCAGTTCTTC
CDR3 protein: CASSLGGRDNEQFF
V gene: TRBV13
clone size: NA
J gene: TRBJ2-1
D gene: NA

CDR3 DNA: TGTGCCAGCAACCGGGGGGGGAGCACAGATACGCAGTATTTT
CDR3 protein: CASNRGGSTDTQYF
V gene: TRBV9
clone size: NA
J gene: TRBJ2-3
D gene: TRBD2

CDR3 DNA: TGTGCCAGCAGTCCCCGGACAGGGGTTCATCAGCCCCAGCATTTT
CDR3 protein: CASSPRTGVHQPQHF
V gene: TRBV6-5
clone size: NA
J gene: TRBJ1-5
D gene: TRBD1

CDR3 DNA: TGTGCCAGCAGCTATTATGGGACAGGGGATGGTGGCTACACCTTC
CDR3 protein: CASSYYGTGDGGYTF
V gene: TRBV27
clone size: NA
J gene: TRBJ1-2
D gene: TRBD1

CDR3 DNA: TGTGCCACGAGGGATGGCTACACCTTC
CDR3 protein: CATRDGYTF
V gene: TRBV6-1
clone size: NA
J gene: TRBJ1-2
D gene: NA

CDR3 DNA: TGTGCCAGCAGCATCCGACAGGGGGCCTACAATGAGCAGTTCTTC
CDR3 protein: CASSIRQGAYNEQFF
V gene: TRBV7-3
clone size: NA
J gene: TRBJ2-1
D gene: TRBD1

CDR3 DNA: TGTGCCAGCGAGACAGGGGGCGATGGCTACACCTTC
CDR3 protein: CASETGGDGYTF
V gene: TRBV28
clone size: NA
J gene: TRBJ1-2
D gene: TRBD1

CDR3 DNA: TGTGCCAGCAGTGCGGTTACCGGGGGAAGTCAGCCCCAGCATTTT
CDR3 protein: CASSAVTGGSQPQHF
V gene: TRBV2
clone size: NA
J gene: TRBJ1-5
D gene: NA

CDR3 DNA: TGCGCCAGCAGCCAAGATTGGCGGGGGCCTGGAGATACGCAGTATTTT
CDR3 protein: CASSQDWRGPGDTQYF
V gene: TRBV4-3
clone size: NA
J gene: TRBJ2-3
D gene: NA

CDR3 DNA: TGTGCCAGCAGCGTAGATAGAAACACCATATATTTT
CDR3 protein: CASSVDRNTIYF
V gene: TRBV9
clone size: once
J gene: TRBJ1-3
D gene: NA

CDR3 DNA: TGTGCCAGCAGTTATGATTCGGTGGACACTGAAGCTTTCTTT
CDR3 protein: CASSYDSVDTEAFF
V gene: TRBV6-5
clone size: NA
J gene: TRBJ1-1
D gene: NA

CDR3 DNA: TGTGCCAGCTCACCTATCTACCTTGGGCAGGGCAATCAGCCCCAGCATTTT
CDR3 protein: CASSPIYLGQGNQPQHF
V gene: TRBV18
clone size: NA
J gene: TRBJ1-5
D gene: NA

CDR3 DNA: TGTGCCAGTAGTATTAACCAGGGGGTCGGCTATGGCTACACCTTC
CDR3 protein: CASSINQGVGYGYTF
V gene: TRBV19
clone size: NA
J gene: TRBJ1-2
D gene: TRBD1

CDR3 DNA: TGCGCCAGCAGCTTGAACAGGGTAATGGATGGCTACACCTTC
CDR3 protein: CASSLNRVMDGYTF
V gene: TRBV5-1
clone size: NA
J gene: TRBJ1-2
D gene: NA

CDR3 DNA: TGTGCCAGCACAGGGGCTAACTATGGCTACACCTTC
CDR3 protein: CASTGANYGYTF
V gene: TRBV6-1
clone size: NA
J gene: TRBJ1-2
D gene: NA

CDR3 DNA: TGCGCCAGCAGCCTGGGGGACAGAGAAGCTTTCTTT
CDR3 protein: CASSLGDREAFF
V gene: TRBV5-1
clone size: NA
J gene: TRBJ1-1
D gene: TRBD1

CDR3 DNA: TGTGCCAGCAGTGGACACCCGGGAAGGAGTGGAAACACCATATATTTT
CDR3 protein: CASSGHPGRSGNTIYF
V gene: TRBV6-1
clone size: NA
J gene: TRBJ1-3
D gene: NA

CDR3 DNA: TGTGCCAGTAGTATGACAGGAACCTACGAGCAGTACTTC
CDR3 protein: CASSMTGTYEQYF
V gene: TRBV19
clone size: NA
J gene: TRBJ2-7
D gene: NA

CDR3 DNA: TGCAGCGTTGTCGGAGGGTACGAGCAGTACTTC
CDR3 protein: CSVVGGYEQYF
V gene: TRBV29-1
clone size: NA
J gene: TRBJ2-7
D gene: NA

CDR3 DNA: TGTGCCAGCAGTGAAATTCGGTCAGGCAGCAATCAGCCCCAGCATTTT
CDR3 protein: CASSEIRSGSNQPQHF
V gene: TRBV2
clone size: once
J gene: TRBJ1-5
D gene: NA

CDR3 DNA: TGTGCCAGCAGCCACCTCAGGGGACAGTACGAAAAACTGTTTTTT
CDR3 protein: CASSHLRGQYEKLFF
V gene: TRBV11-2
clone size: NA
J gene: TRBJ1-4
D gene: TRBD1

CDR3 DNA: TGTGCCAGCTTTACAGGGCCCTACAATGAGCAGTTCTTC
CDR3 protein: CASFTGPYNEQFF
V gene: TRBV27
clone size: NA
J gene: TRBJ2-1
D gene: NA

CDR3 DNA: TGTGCCAGCAGTGTCGACAGGTACGACTATGGCTACACCTTC
CDR3 protein: CASSVDRYDYGYTF
V gene: TRBV28
clone size: NA
J gene: TRBJ1-2
D gene: NA

CDR3 DNA: TGTGCCTGGAGGGGGGGGTCGAATGGAGGGGAGCTGTTTTTT
CDR3 protein: CAWRGGSNGGELFF
V gene: TRBV30
clone size: once
J gene: TRBJ2-2
D gene: TRBD2